This T cell receptor beta chain was retrieved from a study of blood T cell repertoires in COVID-19 (dated by TCRdb to between 2020 and 2021). Regarding the study in general: Collaborator samples came from the United States, Italy and Spain and covered acute and convalescent phases of COVID-19. Nearly every sample came with metadata listing a de-identified subject ID, COVID-19 status, age in years and sex. Where HLA class I and class II types were available, the types were taken from metadata supplied by the sample provider, not from assay-based typing. The samples were drawn from two sources: the first 160 participants of the ongoing ImmuneRACE study, and over 1,000 subjects contributed by 6 global collaborators. The material from the prospective study consisted of cDNA or gDNA derived from T cells, B-cell-depleted T cells, or PBMCs. Subjects who had been exposed to COVID-19, were actively infected with it, or had recovered from it provided the deeply sampled blood TCRbeta repertoires that made up the dataset. The repertoires were released in a freely available public database meant as a resource for research on the immune response to SARS-CoV-2.

TCRbeta CDR3 regions were amplified from genomic DNA by means of the immunoSEQ Assay, a bias-controlled multiplex PCR. The authors processed their data as follows. Nucleated cell counts per sample were estimated from amplification of reference gene primers within the assay. To quantify the absolute abundance of each unique TCRbeta CDR3 rearrangement, sequence reads were collapsed and filtered. For each sample, productive Simpson clonality was calculated as the square root of Simpson's diversity index over productive rearrangements. The source is immuneACCESS, and TCRdb retained only in-frame sequences with V and J called. Part of the clones is not carried over; for the studies checked, unresolved V genes explain less than half of this, and the remainder is unexplained. V, J and clone size derive from that table, while D and trimming were established from the DNA sequence. For this sample the table gives roughly 250,000 clones, of which roughly 85% were detected only once. The ten largest clones take up 0.85% to 1% of the sample.

About this clone: Its cognate antigen has yet to be identified. One base away there is no much larger clone; base qualities are not given.

The investigation overall reported the following: Clinical and demographic metadata were provided uncurated, with the amount varying by source and participant.

CDR3 length: 16 amino acids, cysteine to phenylalanine. Of the read, only the CDR3 DNA is kept; its 48 bases are in frame from base 1. Relative to germline, V is missing 3 bases and J is missing 7 bases, with 11 bases of the junction outside any gene match. For CDR1 and CDR2, the germline V gene lists KGHSH and LQKENI. Each collaborating institution followed its own protocols to collect whole blood in K2EDTA tubes. Collaborator samples were shipped for TCRbeta analysis as frozen whole blood, isolated PBMCs, or DNA extracted from either sample type. Specimen: peripheral blood. The rearranged chain carries TRBV18 and TRBJ2-1, and 8 bases in between align with TRBD2. The source is a man between 40 and 49 years old with acute or convalescent COVID-19. The CDR3 protein: CASSPSIASGGNEQFF. In nucleotides, the sequence is TGTGCCAGCTCACCCTCTATAGCCAGCGGGGGAAATGAGCAGTTCTTC.